This TCR beta chain was retrieved from a study of blood T cell repertoires in COVID-19. Self-reported history from a screening survey and questionnaire set each donor's cohort. Contact with a PCR-confirmed or clinician-diagnosed COVID-19 case occurred within 2 weeks of entry. Per the germline V gene, CDR1 is SGHRS and CDR2 is YFSETQ. V gave up 6 bases and J gave up 1 base, with 16 bases separating them. This CDR3 is 15 amino acids long. The protocol was immunoSEQ multiplex PCR, while the TCRdb copy is restricted to in-frame clones and leaves out a portion. The sample has 350,000 to 400,000 clones; approximately 93% are singletons.

Specimen: PBMCs or T cells enriched from blood (not recorded which). The chain joins TRBV5-1 to TRBJ1-2, with a weak D call TRBD1 (5 bases). The sequence was collected from a woman aged 40 to 50 who had been exposed to COVID-19. CDR3 in amino acids: CASTPSGGSNYGYTF. CDR3 bases: TGCGCCAGCACCCCTTCGGGGGGAAGTAACTATGGCTACACCTTC.